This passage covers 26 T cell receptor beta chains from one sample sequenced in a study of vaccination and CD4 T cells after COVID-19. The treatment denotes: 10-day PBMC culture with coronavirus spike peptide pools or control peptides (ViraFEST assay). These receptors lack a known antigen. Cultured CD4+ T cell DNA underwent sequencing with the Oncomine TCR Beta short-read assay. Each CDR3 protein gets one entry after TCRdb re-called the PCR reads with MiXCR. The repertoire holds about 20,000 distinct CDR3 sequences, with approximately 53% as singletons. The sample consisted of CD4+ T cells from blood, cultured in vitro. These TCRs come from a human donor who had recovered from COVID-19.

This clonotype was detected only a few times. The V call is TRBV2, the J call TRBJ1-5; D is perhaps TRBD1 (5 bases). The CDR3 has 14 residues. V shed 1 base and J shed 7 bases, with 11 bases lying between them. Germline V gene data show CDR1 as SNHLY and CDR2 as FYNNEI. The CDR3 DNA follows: TGTGCCAGCAGTGAAGGCGGGTGGGGCCAGCCCCAGCATTTT. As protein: CASSEGGWGQPQHF.

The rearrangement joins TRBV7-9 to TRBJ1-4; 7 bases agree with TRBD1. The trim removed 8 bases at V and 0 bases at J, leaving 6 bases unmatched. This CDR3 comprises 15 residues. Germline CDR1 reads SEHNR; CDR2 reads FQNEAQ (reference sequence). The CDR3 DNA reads TGTGCCAGCGGTAGACAGGGTGCAACTAATGAAAAACTGTTTTTT. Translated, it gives CASGRQGATNEKLFF. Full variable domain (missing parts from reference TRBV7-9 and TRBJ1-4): DTGVSQNPRHKITKRGQNVTFRCDPISEHNRLYWYRQTLGQGPEFLTYFQNEAQLEKSRLLSDRFSAERPKGSFSTLEIQRTEQGDSAMYLCASGRQGATNEKLFFGSGTQLSVL.

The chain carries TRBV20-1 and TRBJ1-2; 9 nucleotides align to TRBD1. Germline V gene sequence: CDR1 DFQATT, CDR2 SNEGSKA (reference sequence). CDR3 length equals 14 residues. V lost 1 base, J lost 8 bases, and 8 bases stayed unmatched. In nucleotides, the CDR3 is TGCAGTGCTAGAGTCTCACAGGGGGCGAAAGGCTACACCTTC. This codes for CSARVSQGAKGYTF.

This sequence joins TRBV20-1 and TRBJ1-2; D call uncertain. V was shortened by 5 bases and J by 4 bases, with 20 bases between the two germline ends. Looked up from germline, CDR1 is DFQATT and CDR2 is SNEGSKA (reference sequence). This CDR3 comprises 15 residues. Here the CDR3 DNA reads TGCAGTGCTTCGACAAGGGCTACCAACGCCTATGGCTACACCTTC. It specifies CSASTRATNAYGYTF.

DNA of the CDR3: TGCGCCAGCAGTGAGAACCCTAGCAATCAGCCCCAGCATTTT. Translated: CASSENPSNQPQHF. The gene calls are TRBV10-2 and TRBJ1-5, with D uncertain. The CDR3 is made up of 14 amino acids. The ends were cut back, 2 bases at V and 0 bases at J, with 5 bases in the middle. Germline V gives CDR1 WSHSY, CDR2 SAAADI.

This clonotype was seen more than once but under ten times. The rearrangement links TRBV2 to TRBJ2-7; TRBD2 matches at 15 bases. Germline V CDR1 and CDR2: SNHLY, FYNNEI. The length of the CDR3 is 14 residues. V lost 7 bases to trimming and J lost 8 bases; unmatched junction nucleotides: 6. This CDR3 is CASNGGLAGGKQYF. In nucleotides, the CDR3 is TGTGCCAGCAACGGGGGACTAGCGGGAGGAAAGCAGTACTTC.

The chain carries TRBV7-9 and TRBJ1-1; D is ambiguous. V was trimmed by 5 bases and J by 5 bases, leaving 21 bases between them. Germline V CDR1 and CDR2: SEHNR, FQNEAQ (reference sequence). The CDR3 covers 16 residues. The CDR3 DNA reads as TGTGCCAGCAGCCCCGGTGGGAGACGGCGGGGTACTGAAGCTTTCTTT. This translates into CASSPGGRRRGTEAFF.

The CDR3: CASSFQNEQFF. CDR3 bases: TGTGCCAGCAGCTTTCAAAATGAGCAGTTCTTC. J is TRBJ2-1 and V is TRBV5-4, with D hard to call. The V end was cut by 2 bases, the J end by 7 bases, with 4 bases between. Germline-derived CDR1 and CDR2 are SGHNT and YYREEE (reference sequence). The CDR3 is made up of 11 amino acids.

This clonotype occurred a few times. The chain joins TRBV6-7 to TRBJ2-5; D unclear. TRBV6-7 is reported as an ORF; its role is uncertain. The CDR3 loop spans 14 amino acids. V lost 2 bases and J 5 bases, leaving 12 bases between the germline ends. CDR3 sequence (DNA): TGTGCCAGCAGTTACCACAGATGTTTCGAGACCCAGTACTTC. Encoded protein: CASSYHRCFETQYF.

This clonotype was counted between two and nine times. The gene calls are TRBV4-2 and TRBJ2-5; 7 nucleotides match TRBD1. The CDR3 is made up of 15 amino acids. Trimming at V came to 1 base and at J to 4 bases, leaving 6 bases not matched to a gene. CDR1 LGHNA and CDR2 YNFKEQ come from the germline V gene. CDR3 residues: CASSQASAGGETQYF. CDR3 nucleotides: TGTGCCAGCAGCCAAGCGTCGGCAGGGGGAGAGACCCAGTACTTC.

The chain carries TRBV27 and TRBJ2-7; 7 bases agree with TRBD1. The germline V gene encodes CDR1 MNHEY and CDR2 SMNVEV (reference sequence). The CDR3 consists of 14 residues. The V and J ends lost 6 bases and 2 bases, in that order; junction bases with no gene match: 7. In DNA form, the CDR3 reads TGTGCCAGCAGGAAGACAGGGTTGCCCTACGAGCAGTACTTC. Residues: CASRKTGLPYEQYF.

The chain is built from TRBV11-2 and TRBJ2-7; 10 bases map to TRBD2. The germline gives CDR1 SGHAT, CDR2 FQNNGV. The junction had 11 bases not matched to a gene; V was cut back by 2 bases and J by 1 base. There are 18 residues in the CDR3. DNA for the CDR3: TGTGCCAGCAGCTTACGGCTAGCGGGAGAGTCCTGGTCCTACGAGCAGTACTTC. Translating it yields CASSLRLAGESWSYEQYF.

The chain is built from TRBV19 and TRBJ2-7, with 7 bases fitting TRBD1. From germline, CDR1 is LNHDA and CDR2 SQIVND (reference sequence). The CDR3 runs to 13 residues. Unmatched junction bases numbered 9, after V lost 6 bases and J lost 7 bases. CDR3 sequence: CASSYNRGREQYF. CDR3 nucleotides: TGTGCCAGTAGCTATAACAGGGGTCGGGAGCAGTACTTC. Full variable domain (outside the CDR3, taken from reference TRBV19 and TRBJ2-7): DGGITQSPKYLFRKEGQNVTLSCEQNLNHDAMYWYRQDPGQGLRLIYYSQIVNDFQKGDIAEGYSVSREKKESFPLTVTSAQKNPTAFYLCASSYNRGREQYFGPGTRLTVT.

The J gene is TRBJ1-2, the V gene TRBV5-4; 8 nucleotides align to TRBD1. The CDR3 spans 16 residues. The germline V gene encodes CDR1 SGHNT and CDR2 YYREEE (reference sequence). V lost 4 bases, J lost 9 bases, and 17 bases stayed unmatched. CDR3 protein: CASSPDRALSLSRYTF. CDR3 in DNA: TGTGCCAGCAGCCCGGACAGGGCATTATCCCTTTCTCGCTACACCTTC.

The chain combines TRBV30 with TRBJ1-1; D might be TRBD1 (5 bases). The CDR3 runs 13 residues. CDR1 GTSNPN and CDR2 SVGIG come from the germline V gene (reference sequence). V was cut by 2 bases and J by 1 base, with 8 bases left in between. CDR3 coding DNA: TGTGCCTGGAGTAGGGGCGGGAACACTGAAGCTTTCTTT. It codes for CAWSRGGNTEAFF.

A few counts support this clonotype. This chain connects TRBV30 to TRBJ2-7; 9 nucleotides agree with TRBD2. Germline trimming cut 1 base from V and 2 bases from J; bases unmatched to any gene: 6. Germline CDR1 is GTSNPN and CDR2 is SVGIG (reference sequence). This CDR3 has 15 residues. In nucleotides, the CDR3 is TGTGCCTGGAGTGGTGCCCAGCGGGGGGCCTACGAGCAGTACTTC. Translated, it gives CAWSGAQRGAYEQYF.

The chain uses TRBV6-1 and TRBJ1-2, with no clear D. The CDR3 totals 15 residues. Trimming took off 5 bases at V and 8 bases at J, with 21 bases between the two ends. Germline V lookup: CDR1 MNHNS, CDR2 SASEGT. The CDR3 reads CASSTLSGKGRGYTF. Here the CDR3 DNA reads TGTGCCAGCAGTACCTTGTCGGGGAAGGGTAGGGGCTACACCTTC.

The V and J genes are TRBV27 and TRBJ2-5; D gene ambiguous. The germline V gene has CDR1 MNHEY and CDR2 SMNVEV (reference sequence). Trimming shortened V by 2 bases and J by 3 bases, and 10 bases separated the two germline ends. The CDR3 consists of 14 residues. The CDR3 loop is CASSLRRAKETQYF. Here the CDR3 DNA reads TGTGCCAGCAGTTTAAGACGGGCCAAAGAGACCCAGTACTTC.

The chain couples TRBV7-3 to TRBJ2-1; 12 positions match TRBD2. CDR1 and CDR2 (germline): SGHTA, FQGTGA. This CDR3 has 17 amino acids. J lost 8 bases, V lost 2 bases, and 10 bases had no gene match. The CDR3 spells CASSLGALAGGQDEQFF. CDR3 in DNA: TGTGCCAGCAGCTTAGGAGCGCTAGCGGGAGGGCAGGATGAGCAGTTCTTC.

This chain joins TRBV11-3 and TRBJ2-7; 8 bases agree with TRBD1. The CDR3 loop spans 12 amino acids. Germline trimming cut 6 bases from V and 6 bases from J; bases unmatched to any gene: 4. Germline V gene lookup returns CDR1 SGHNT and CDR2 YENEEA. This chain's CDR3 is CASRTDRAEQYF. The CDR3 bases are TGTGCCAGCAGAACGGACAGGGCCGAGCAGTACTTC.

The CDR3 is CAIRDRGRDTQYF. CDR3 bases: TGTGCCATTAGGGACAGGGGACGGGATACGCAGTATTTT. The rearrangement links TRBV19 to TRBJ2-3; 10 bases line up with TRBD1. The length of the CDR3 is 13 residues. V was clipped by 10 bases and J by 6 bases; unmatched bases: 7. Germline-derived CDR1 and CDR2 are LNHDA and SQIVND (reference sequence).

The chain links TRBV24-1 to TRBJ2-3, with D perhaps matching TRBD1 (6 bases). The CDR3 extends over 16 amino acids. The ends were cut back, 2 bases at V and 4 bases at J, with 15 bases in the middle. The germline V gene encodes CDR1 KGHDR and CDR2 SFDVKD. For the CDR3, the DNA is TGTGCCACCAGTGATTCGACAGGATTAACGTCAGATACGCAGTATTTT. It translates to CATSDSTGLTSDTQYF.

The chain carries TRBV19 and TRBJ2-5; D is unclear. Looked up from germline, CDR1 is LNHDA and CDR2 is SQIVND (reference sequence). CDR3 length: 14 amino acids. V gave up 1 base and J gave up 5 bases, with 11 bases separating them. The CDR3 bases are TGTGCCAGTAGTATAGTTGAGGATGGGGAGACCCAGTACTTC. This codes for CASSIVEDGETQYF. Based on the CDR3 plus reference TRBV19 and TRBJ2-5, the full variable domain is DGGITQSPKYLFRKEGQNVTLSCEQNLNHDAMYWYRQDPGQGLRLIYYSQIVNDFQKGDIAEGYSVSREKKESFPLTVTSAQKNPTAFYLCASSIVEDGETQYFGPGTRLLVL.

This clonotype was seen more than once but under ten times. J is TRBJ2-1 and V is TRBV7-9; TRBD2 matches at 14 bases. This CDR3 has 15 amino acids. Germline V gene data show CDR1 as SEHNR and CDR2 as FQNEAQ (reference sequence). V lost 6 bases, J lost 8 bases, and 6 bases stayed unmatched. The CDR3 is CASSPGTSGSDEQFF. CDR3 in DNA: TGTGCCAGCAGTCCCGGGACTAGCGGGAGCGATGAGCAGTTCTTC.

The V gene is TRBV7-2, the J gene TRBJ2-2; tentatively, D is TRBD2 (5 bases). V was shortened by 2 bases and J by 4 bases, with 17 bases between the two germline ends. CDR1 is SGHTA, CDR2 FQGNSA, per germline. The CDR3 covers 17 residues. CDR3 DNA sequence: TGTGCCAGCAGCTTATCATCCGGCGGGCTGGGCACCGGGGAGCTGTTTTTT. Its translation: CASSLSSGGLGTGELFF.

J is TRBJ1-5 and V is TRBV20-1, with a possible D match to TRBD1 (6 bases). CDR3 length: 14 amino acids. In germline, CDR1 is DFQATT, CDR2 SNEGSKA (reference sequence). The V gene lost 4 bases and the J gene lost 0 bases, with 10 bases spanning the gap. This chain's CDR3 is CSATRGPSNQPQHF. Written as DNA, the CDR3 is TGCAGTGCTACCAGGGGTCCTAGCAATCAGCCCCAGCATTTT.